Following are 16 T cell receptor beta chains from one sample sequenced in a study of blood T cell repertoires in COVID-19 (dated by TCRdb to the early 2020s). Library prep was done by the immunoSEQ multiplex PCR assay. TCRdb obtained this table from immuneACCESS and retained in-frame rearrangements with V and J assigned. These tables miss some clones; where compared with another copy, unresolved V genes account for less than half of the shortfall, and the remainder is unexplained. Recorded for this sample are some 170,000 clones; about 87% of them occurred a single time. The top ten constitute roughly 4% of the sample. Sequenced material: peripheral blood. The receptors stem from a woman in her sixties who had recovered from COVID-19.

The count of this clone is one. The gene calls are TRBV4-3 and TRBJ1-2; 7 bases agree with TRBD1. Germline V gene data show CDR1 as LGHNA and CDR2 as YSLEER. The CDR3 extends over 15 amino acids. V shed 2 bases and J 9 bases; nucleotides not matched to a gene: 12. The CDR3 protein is CASSQSARGAIRYTF. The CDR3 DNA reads TGCGCCAGCAGCCAATCGGCCAGGGGGGCGATCCGCTACACCTTC.

In nucleotides, the CDR3 is TGCGCCAGCAGCTTGACAGGGCTCGGCGGGGAGCTGTTTTTT. It is translated as CASSLTGLGGELFF. This chain links TRBV5-1 with TRBJ2-2, with TRBD1 as a possible D gene (6 bases). The germline V gene encodes CDR1 SGHRS and CDR2 YFSETQ. The CDR3 contains 14 residues. V was cut by 1 base and J by 7 bases, with 11 bases left in between.

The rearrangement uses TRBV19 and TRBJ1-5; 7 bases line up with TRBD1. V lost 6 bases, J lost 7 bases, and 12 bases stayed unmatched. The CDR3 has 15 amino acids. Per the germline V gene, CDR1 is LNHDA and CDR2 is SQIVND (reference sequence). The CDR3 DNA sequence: TGTGCCAGTAGGGATACAGGGGCGTCGGGACAGCCCCAGCATTTT. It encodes CASRDTGASGQPQHF.

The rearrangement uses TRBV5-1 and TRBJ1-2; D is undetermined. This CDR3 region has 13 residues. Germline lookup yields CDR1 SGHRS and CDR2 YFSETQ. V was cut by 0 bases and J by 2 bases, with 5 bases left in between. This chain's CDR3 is CASSLDKNYGYTF. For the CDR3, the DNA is TGCGCCAGCAGCTTGGACAAGAACTATGGCTACACCTTC. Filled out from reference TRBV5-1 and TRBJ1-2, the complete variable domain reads KAGVTQTPRYLIKTRGQQVTLSCSPISGHRSVSWYQQTPGQGLQFLFEYFSETQRNKGNFPGRFSGRQFSNSRSEMNVSTLELGDSALYLCASSLDKNYGYTFGSGTRLTVV.

The DNA for the CDR3 is TGTGCCAGCTCACCGGGACAGGGCGTTGAGCAGTTCTTC. It translates to CASSPGQGVEQFF. The V call is TRBV18, the J call TRBJ2-1, with TRBD1 matching 9 bases. The length of the CDR3 is 13 residues. Losses at the gene ends were 3 bases for V and 9 bases for J; bases not matched to a gene: 3. Germline CDR1 is KGHSH and CDR2 is LQKENI.

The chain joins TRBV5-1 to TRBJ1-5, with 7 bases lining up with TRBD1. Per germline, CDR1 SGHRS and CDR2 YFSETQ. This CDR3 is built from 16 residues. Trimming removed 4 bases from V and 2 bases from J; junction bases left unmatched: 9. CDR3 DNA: TGCGCCAGCAGCAAGGGGGACAGAGGGGGCAATCAGCCCCAGCATTTT. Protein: CASSKGDRGGNQPQHF.

This CDR3 is CATSDSDHQGAQPQHF. CDR3 bases: TGTGCCACCAGTGATTCCGATCATCAGGGTGCTCAGCCCCAGCATTTT. This rearrangement joins TRBV24-1 to TRBJ1-5, with a possible D match to TRBD1 (5 bases). Per the germline V gene, CDR1 is KGHDR and CDR2 is SFDVKD. Trimming removed 2 bases at V and 6 bases at J, with 16 bases between. The CDR3 is 16 residues long.

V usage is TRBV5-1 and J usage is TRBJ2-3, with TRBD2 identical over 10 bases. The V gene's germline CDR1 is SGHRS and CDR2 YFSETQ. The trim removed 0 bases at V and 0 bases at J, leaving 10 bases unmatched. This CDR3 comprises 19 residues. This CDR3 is CASSLDPLAGGSSTDTQYF. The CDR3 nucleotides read TGCGCCAGCAGCTTGGACCCATTAGCGGGGGGATCTAGCACAGATACGCAGTATTTT.

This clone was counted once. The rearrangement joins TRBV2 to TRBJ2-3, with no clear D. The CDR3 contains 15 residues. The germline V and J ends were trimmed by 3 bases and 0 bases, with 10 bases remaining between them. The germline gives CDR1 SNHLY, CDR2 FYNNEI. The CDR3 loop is CASSERRPSTDTQYF. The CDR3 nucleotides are TGTGCCAGCAGTGAGAGGCGACCTAGCACAGATACGCAGTATTTT.

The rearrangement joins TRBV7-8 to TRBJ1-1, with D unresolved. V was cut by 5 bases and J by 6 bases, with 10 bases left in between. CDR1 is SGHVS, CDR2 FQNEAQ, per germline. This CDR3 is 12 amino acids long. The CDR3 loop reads CASSPRPSEAFF. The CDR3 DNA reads TGTGCCAGCAGCCCCAGGCCCTCTGAAGCTTTCTTT.

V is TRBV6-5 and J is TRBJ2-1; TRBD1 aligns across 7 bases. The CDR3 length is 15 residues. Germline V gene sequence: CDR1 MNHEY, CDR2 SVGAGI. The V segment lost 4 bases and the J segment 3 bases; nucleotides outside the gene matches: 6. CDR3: CASSLTGSYYNEQFF. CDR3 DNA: TGTGCCAGCAGTTTGACAGGGTCGTACTACAATGAGCAGTTCTTC.

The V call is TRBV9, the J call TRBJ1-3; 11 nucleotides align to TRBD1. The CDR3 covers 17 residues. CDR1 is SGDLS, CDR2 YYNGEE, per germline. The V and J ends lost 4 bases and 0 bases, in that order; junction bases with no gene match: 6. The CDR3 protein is CASSSPGTGGSGNTIYF. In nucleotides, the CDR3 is TGTGCCAGCAGCTCACCCGGGACAGGGGGCTCTGGAAACACCATATATTTT.

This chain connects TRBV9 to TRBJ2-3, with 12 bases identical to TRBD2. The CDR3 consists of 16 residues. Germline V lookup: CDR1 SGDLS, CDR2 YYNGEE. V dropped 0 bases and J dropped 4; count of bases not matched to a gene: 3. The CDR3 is CASSVAASGGADTQYF. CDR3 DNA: TGTGCCAGCAGCGTAGCGGCTAGCGGGGGGGCAGATACGCAGTATTTT.

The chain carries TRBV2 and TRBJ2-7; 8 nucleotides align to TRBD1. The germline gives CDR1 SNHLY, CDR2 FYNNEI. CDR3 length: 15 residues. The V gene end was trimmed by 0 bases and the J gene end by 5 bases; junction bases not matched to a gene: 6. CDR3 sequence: CASSEAFTGGHEQYF. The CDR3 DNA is TGTGCCAGCAGTGAAGCGTTTACAGGGGGACACGAGCAGTACTTC.

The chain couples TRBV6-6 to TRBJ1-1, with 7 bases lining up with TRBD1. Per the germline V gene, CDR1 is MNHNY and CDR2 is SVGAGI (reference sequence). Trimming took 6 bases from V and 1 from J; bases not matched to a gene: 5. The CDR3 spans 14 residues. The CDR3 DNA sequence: TGTGCCAGCAGCCGACAGGGTACGAACACTGAAGCTTTCTTT. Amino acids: CASSRQGTNTEAFF.

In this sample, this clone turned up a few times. In nucleotides, the CDR3 is TGTGCCAGCAGTTTATTTGGGGGCGGGAGGGGCGCAGAGACCCAGTACTTC. Its translation is CASSLFGGGRGAETQYF. The chain is built from TRBV28 and TRBJ2-5; 9 bases agree with TRBD2. CDR3 length equals 17 residues. Looked up from germline, CDR1 is MDHEN and CDR2 is SYDVKM. With 1 base clipped from V and 4 bases from J, the junction kept 10 bases outside the gene matches.